These 9 T cell receptor beta chains share one sample of origin, sequenced in a study of blood T cell repertoires in COVID-19. Some clones are missing from TCRdb's copy, which holds only in-frame ones; the method was immunoSEQ multiplex PCR. The repertoire includes just under 30,000 clones, about nine tenths of them detected once, and approximately 24% sits in the top ten. The sequencing sample was made of peripheral blood. The receptors stem from a human donor with active COVID-19. The donor label of this sample is uncertain.

The rearrangement links TRBV5-6 to TRBJ2-3, with D possibly matching TRBD1 (6 bases). V was pared by 1 base and J by 5 bases, with 8 bases between. Germline CDR1 SGHDT, CDR2 YYEEEE. The CDR3 is 13 amino acids. The CDR3 nucleotides are TGTGCCAGCAGCTTGATAGGGGGAGATACGCAGTATTTT. Translation gives CASSLIGGDTQYF.

The CDR3 coding sequence is TGTGCCAGCAGCCCCGGGACTAGCGGGATTCGTGGTGGTAATGAGCAGTTCTTC. It is translated as CASSPGTSGIRGGNEQFF. V gene TRBV7-3 combines with J gene TRBJ2-1; 13 bases align to TRBD2. This CDR3 has 18 amino acids. Germline trimming cut 5 bases from V and 7 bases from J; bases unmatched to any gene: 14. CDR1 is SGHTA and CDR2 is FQGTGA in the germline V gene.

The chain employs TRBV6-5 and TRBJ1-5; 10 nucleotides agree with TRBD1. From germline, CDR1 is MNHEY and CDR2 SVGAGI. V lost 7 bases to trimming and J lost 4 bases; unmatched junction nucleotides: 4. CDR3 size: 14 residues. The CDR3 reads CASTGQGQNQPQHF. CDR3 DNA: TGTGCCAGCACGGGACAGGGGCAGAATCAGCCCCAGCATTTT.

The rearrangement uses TRBV3-1 (or the pseudogene TRBV3-2) and TRBJ2-3, with unresolved D. The CDR3 is 14 residues long. V was shortened by 4 bases and J by 3 bases, with 11 bases between the two germline ends. The germline gives CDR1 LGHDT, CDR2 YNNKEL (reference sequence). The CDR3 loop reads CASSPYPDTDTQYF. The CDR3 DNA reads TGTGCCAGCAGCCCCTACCCCGATACAGATACGCAGTATTTT.

CDR3 amino acids: CASCGGTMENEQFF. CDR3 bases: TGTGCCAGTTGTGGGGGGACCATGGAGAATGAGCAGTTCTTC. This chain links TRBV19 with TRBJ2-1, with D tentatively TRBD2 (6 bases). Trimming shortened V by 8 bases and J by 7 bases, and 18 bases separated the two germline ends. This CDR3 has 14 amino acids. The germline CDR1 and CDR2 sequences are LNHDA and SQIVND (reference sequence).

The chain combines TRBV19 with TRBJ1-1; no definite D call. Germline V gene lookup returns CDR1 LNHDA and CDR2 SQIVND (reference sequence). This CDR3 contains 14 residues. V was shortened by 2 bases and J by 1 base, with 8 bases between the two germline ends. This CDR3 is CASSISPGNTEAFF. The CDR3, as DNA: TGTGCCAGTAGTATATCCCCAGGGAACACTGAAGCTTTCTTT.

V is TRBV19 and J is TRBJ2-1, with 9 bases matching TRBD1. This CDR3 has 15 amino acids. Germline CDR1 LNHDA, CDR2 SQIVND (reference sequence). The trim removed 5 bases at V and 6 bases at J, leaving 8 bases unmatched. The CDR3 DNA reads as TGTGCCAGTAGTGTGAGGACAGGGGTCCCCAATGAGCAGTTCTTC. This translates into CASSVRTGVPNEQFF. The whole variable domain, filled in from reference TRBV19 and TRBJ2-1, reads DGGITQSPKYLFRKEGQNVTLSCEQNLNHDAMYWYRQDPGQGLRLIYYSQIVNDFQKGDIAEGYSVSREKKESFPLTVTSAQKNPTAFYLCASSVRTGVPNEQFFGPGTRLTVL.

This clone has just one count. The chain combines TRBV24-1 with TRBJ2-4; 11 bases line up with TRBD1. This CDR3 comprises 16 residues. Trimming took 4 bases from V and 5 from J; bases not matched to a gene: 6. Germline V CDR1 and CDR2: KGHDR, SFDVKD. The CDR3 is CATSDLDRGPQNIQYF. As DNA, the CDR3 is TGTGCCACCAGTGACTTGGACAGGGGGCCTCAAAACATTCAGTACTTC.

This clone was counted a single time. This rearrangement joins TRBV9 to TRBJ2-2; tentatively, D is TRBD2 (6 bases). Trimming removed 0 bases from V and 6 bases from J, with 12 bases in between. This CDR3 region has 15 residues. CDR1 and CDR2 from the germline V gene are SGDLS and YYNGEE. Here the CDR3 reads CASSVGLGEAGELFF. The CDR3 DNA is TGTGCCAGCAGCGTAGGCCTAGGGGAGGCCGGGGAGCTGTTTTTT. The whole variable domain, filled in from reference TRBV9 and TRBJ2-2, reads DSGVTQTPKHLITATGQRVTLRCSPRSGDLSVYWYQQSLDQGLQFLIQYYNGEERAKGNILERFSAQQFPDLHSELNLSSLELGDSALYFCASSVGLGEAGELFFGEGSRLTVL.